This TCR beta chain was recovered during a study of immune evolution from preneoplasia to lung adenocarcinoma. V lost 4 bases and J lost 2, with 5 bases in between. The germline gives CDR1 SGHNT, CDR2 YENEEA. CDR3 size: 12 residues. TCRdb's table, derived via immunoSEQ multiplex PCR, lists solely in-frame clones and lacks some. Among about 14,000 clones listed, 75% to 85% were seen once. This receptor was identified in a person in their 70s with lung adenocarcinoma. Sequencing was performed on FFPE minimally invasive lung adenocarcinoma tissue. The chain is built from TRBV11-3 and TRBJ2-5; no clear D. CDR3 nucleotides: TGTGCCAGCAGCTCAAAACAAGAGACCCAGTACTTC. Residues: CASSSKQETQYF. Supplemented by reference TRBV11-3 and TRBJ2-5, the full variable domain reads EAGVVQSPRYKIIEKKQPVAFWCNPISGHNTLYWYLQNLGQGPELLIRYENEEAVDDSQLPKDRFSAERLKGVDSTLKIQPAELGDSAVYLCASSSKQETQYFGPGTRLLVL.